These T cell receptor beta chains were read from a single sample in a study of blood T cell repertoires in COVID-19. Libraries were prepared by immunoSEQ multiplex PCR; TCRdb keeps only in-frame clonotypes and omits some of them. The repertoire includes over 70,000 clones, 80% of them detected once, and around a tenth sits in the top ten. The specimen sequenced was peripheral blood. The receptor set was obtained from a woman in her seventies with acute or convalescent COVID-19. The CDR3 runs from the conserved cysteine through the conserved F or W. Each record gives: J gene, clone size, V gene, D gene, CDR3 DNA, CDR3 protein. D genes are given only for firm matches. A clone size is listed for some rows: how often the clone was seen (once, few, many), or a class if it is expanded.

>TRBJ1-4|once|TRBV4-2|-
TGTGCCAGCAGCCTCCAGGAAGGAACTAATGAAAAACTGTTTTTT
CASSLQEGTNEKLFF
>TRBJ2-5|once|TRBV5-4|TRBD2
TGTGCCAGCAGCTTGGAAATGGGAGGGCGCCTGTACCAAGAGACCCAGTACTTC
CASSLEMGGRLYQETQYF
>TRBJ2-5|-|TRBV5-1|TRBD2
TGCGCCAGCAGCTCGACTAGCGGGGGACAAGAGACCCAGTACTTC
CASSSTSGGQETQYF
>TRBJ1-1|once|TRBV18|TRBD1
TGTGCCAGCTCACCACTGGCACAGGGGGTCACTGAAGCTTTCTTT
CASSPLAQGVTEAFF
>TRBJ2-3|-|TRBV5-1|TRBD1
TGCGCCAGCAGCTGGACAGGGGTGGGCACAGATACGCAGTATTTT
CASSWTGVGTDTQYF
>TRBJ2-1|-|TRBV29-1|TRBD2
TGCAGCGTGGATAGGACTAGCGGGTCCTACAATGAGCAGTTCTTC
CSVDRTSGSYNEQFF
>TRBJ1-1|-|TRBV6-2/TRBV6-3|-
TGTGCCAGCAGTCGCCACGGACAATTGAACACTGAAGCTTTCTTT
CASSRHGQLNTEAFF
>TRBJ1-1|-|TRBV29-1|TRBD1
TGCAGCGTTGGGCCAGGGGGCACTGAAGCTTTCTTT
CSVGPGGTEAFF
>TRBJ2-5|-|TRBV5-1|TRBD1
TGCGCCAGCAGCAGGACAGGGAATCACTTCTTGGAGACCCAGTACTTC
CASSRTGNHFLETQYF
>TRBJ1-3|-|TRBV5-1|-
TGCGCCAGCAGCGAGACAGTTGCTGGAAACACCATATATTTT
CASSETVAGNTIYF
>TRBJ2-7|-|TRBV11-2|-
TGTGCCAGCAGCTTAGATTGGGCAGGTCCCACCTACGAGCAGTACTTC
CASSLDWAGPTYEQYF
>TRBJ1-5|-|TRBV30|TRBD1
TGTGCCTGGAGTGGGGACAGGCCTAATCAGCCCCAGCATTTT
CAWSGDRPNQPQHF
>TRBJ2-7|-|TRBV7-9|-
TGTGCCAGCAGCCTCCGGGACTCCTACGAGCAGTACTTC
CASSLRDSYEQYF
>TRBJ2-7|once|TRBV3-1/TRBV3-2|TRBD1
TGTGCCAGCAGCCAAACAACAGGGGGGCGGCACTACGAGCAGTACTTC
CASSQTTGGRHYEQYF
>TRBJ2-7|-|TRBV6-6|TRBD1
TGTGCCAGCAGTTACAGGACAGGGGCGTCCTCCTACGAGCAGTACTTC
CASSYRTGASSYEQYF
>TRBJ2-7|-|TRBV6-5|TRBD2
TGTGCCAGCAGTTCGGGACTAGCGGGAGGGCCCGGTGAGCAGTACTTC
CASSSGLAGGPGEQYF
>TRBJ2-7|few|TRBV29-1|-
TGCAGCGTAAGGACAGCATACGAGCAGTACTTC
CSVRTAYEQYF
>TRBJ2-1|-|TRBV28|TRBD2
TGTGCCAGCAGTCCCTCCCGACTAGCGGGGGGTTTCTCCTACAATGAGCAGTTCTTC
CASSPSRLAGGFSYNEQFF
>TRBJ1-5|-|TRBV30|TRBD1
TGTGCCTGGAGTGTAACAGGGGGCAATCAGCCCCAGCATTTT
CAWSVTGGNQPQHF
>TRBJ2-7|-|TRBV30|-
TGTGCCTGGAGTGTATTGTCGAGCTACGAGCAGTACTTC
CAWSVLSSYEQYF
>TRBJ1-5|-|TRBV6-5|TRBD1
TGTGCCAGCAGACCGGACAGGGGGACGAATCAGCCCCAGCATTTT
CASRPDRGTNQPQHF
>TRBJ2-2|-|TRBV5-1|-
TGCGCCAGCAGGGAGGCGACAATTAACACCGGGGAGCTGTTTTTT
CASREATINTGELFF
>TRBJ2-1|-|TRBV30|TRBD2
TGTGCCTGGAGCGAAGTATTAGCGGGAGAGGGCAATGAGCAGTTCTTC
CAWSEVLAGEGNEQFF
>TRBJ2-2|-|TRBV9|-
TGTGCCAGCAGCCAGGACAGAACCTACACCGGGGAGCTGTTTTTT
CASSQDRTYTGELFF
>TRBJ2-1|-|TRBV19|-
TGTGCCAGTAGTATCGGGATCCACAATGAGCAGTTCTTC
CASSIGIHNEQFF
>TRBJ1-2|-|TRBV18|TRBD1
TGTGCCAGCTCACCAGAGGGGGCCCTACGGAAAAACTATGGCTACACCTTC
CASSPEGALRKNYGYTF
>TRBJ1-5|-|TRBV2|-
TGTGCCAGCAGTTACCGGGACACCGATCAGCCCCAGCATTTT
CASSYRDTDQPQHF
>TRBJ2-7|-|TRBV20-1|-
TGCAGTGCAATCAGTTTTCCCGAGCAGTACTTC
CSAISFPEQYF
>TRBJ2-1|-|TRBV4-3|-
TGCGCCAGCAGCCAAGAGGACACTCAATACAATGAGCAGTTCTTC
CASSQEDTQYNEQFF
>TRBJ1-1|-|TRBV6-5|-
TGTGCCAGCCGCAAGTTGAGGCTGAACACTGAAGCTTTCTTT
CASRKLRLNTEAFF
>TRBJ1-1|-|TRBV4-3|TRBD1
TGCGCCAGCAGCCAAGAGTTTCGACAGGGGCTCACTGAAGCTTTCTTT
CASSQEFRQGLTEAFF
>TRBJ2-3|-|TRBV6-1|TRBD2
TGTGCCAGCAGTGAAGGATGGGCTAGCGGGAGGTACTGGGGCACAGATACGCAGTATTTT
CASSEGWASGRYWGTDTQYF
>TRBJ1-4|-|TRBV6-5|-
TGTGCCAGCAGTTCAGCCGGGTCCTCTAATGAAAAACTGTTTTTT
CASSSAGSSNEKLFF
>TRBJ2-7|-|TRBV7-6|-
TGTGCCAGCAGCTTGGGCGGGACAGCCAAAGGTGGCGTAAAGTGGTACGAGCAGTACTTC
CASSLGGTAKGGVKWYEQYF
>TRBJ2-1|-|TRBV2|-
TGTGCCAGCAAAAGGTACTTAGGGCTAGCGTTCAATGAGCAGTTCTTC
CASKRYLGLAFNEQFF
>TRBJ2-3|-|TRBV7-2|TRBD2
TGTGCCAGCAGCTTAGCTAGCGGGAGATCGGATACGCAGTATTTT
CASSLASGRSDTQYF
>TRBJ1-2|-|TRBV4-3|-
TGCGCCAGCAGCCAAGATTGGGCACAGTGGTATGGCTACACCTTC
CASSQDWAQWYGYTF
>TRBJ2-3|-|TRBV6-5|TRBD2
TGTGCCAGCAGTTACTGGGCTAGCGGGGGGACGGATACGCAGTATTTT
CASSYWASGGTDTQYF
>TRBJ2-1|-|TRBV4-2|TRBD2
TGTGCCAGCAGCCAAGATGGAACGGGAGGCGGTAATGAGCAGTTCTTC
CASSQDGTGGGNEQFF
>TRBJ2-3|few|TRBV28|-
TGTGCCAGCAGTCCGTTGACAGGCAGCACAGATACGCAGTATTTT
CASSPLTGSTDTQYF
>TRBJ1-1|once|TRBV3-1/TRBV3-2|-
TGTGCCAGCAGCCAAAACCCAGGACTTAACACTGAAGCTTTCTTT
CASSQNPGLNTEAFF
>TRBJ2-3|many|TRBV6-5|-
TGTGCCAGCAGTTACAAGGGAGCAGGTTTAGAAGATACGCAGTATTTT
CASSYKGAGLEDTQYF
>TRBJ1-1|-|TRBV6-5|-
TGTGCCAGCAAAAGGGAGAGATGGGCGAACACTGAAGCTTTCTTT
CASKRERWANTEAFF
>TRBJ1-2|-|TRBV20-1|TRBD1
TGCAGTGCTCTACAGGGGCCGGGCTACACCTTC
CSALQGPGYTF
>TRBJ1-2|few|TRBV24-1|-
TGTGCCACCAGTGATTTTCCGGGTGGCTACACCTTC
CATSDFPGGYTF
>TRBJ2-2|once|TRBV4-1|-
TGCGCCAGCAGCCAATTGACTAGAGCGGACACCGGGGAGCTGTTTTTT
CASSQLTRADTGELFF
>TRBJ1-2|-|TRBV11-2|TRBD1
TGTGCCAGCAGCTTACTCGCGGGACAGGGTATCTATGGCTACACCTTC
CASSLLAGQGIYGYTF
>TRBJ1-1|few|TRBV29-1|-
TGCAGCGCTATAAATGGGCTCTCGAACACTGAAGCTTTCTTT
CSAINGLSNTEAFF
>TRBJ1-1|few|TRBV12-3/TRBV12-4|-
TGTGCCAGCAATTTCTTGGCAGGGGCTGAAGCTTTCTTT
CASNFLAGAEAFF
>TRBJ1-4|-|TRBV5-1|TRBD1
TGCGCCAGCAGCCCTAGGACAGGGTGGAATGAAAAACTGTTTTTT
CASSPRTGWNEKLFF
>TRBJ2-6|-|TRBV11-2|-
TGTGCCAGCAGCTTAGCCCCCATCGGCTCTGGGGCCAACGTCCTGACTTTC
CASSLAPIGSGANVLTF
>TRBJ2-1|-|TRBV5-1|TRBD1
TGCGCCAGCAGCTTGCGGACAGGGGACGATGAGCAGTTCTTC
CASSLRTGDDEQFF
>TRBJ2-1|-|TRBV7-6|-
TGTGCCAGCAGCTTAGCCCCTATAGCGGCTCGCTCCTACAATGAGCAGTTCTTC
CASSLAPIAARSYNEQFF
>TRBJ2-2|-|TRBV7-6|TRBD1
TGTGCCAGCAGCAGGACAGGGGTCAACACCGGGGAGCTGTTTTTT
CASSRTGVNTGELFF
>TRBJ1-2|-|TRBV30|-
TGTGCCTGGAGTGTCTGGGGGGGCGGCGATGGCTACACCTTC
CAWSVWGGGDGYTF
>TRBJ1-4|-|TRBV7-9|-
TGTGCCAGCAGCTTAGCCGGGGTGGCTAATGAAAAACTGTTTTTT
CASSLAGVANEKLFF